The rows below give T cell receptor beta chains drawn from one sample of a study of T cells in narcolepsy. Clones were read by immunoSEQ multiplex PCR, and TCRdb kept only the in-frame ones, dropping some. The table has tens of thousands of clones, about four fifths seen once; the top ten hold about 0.69%. Source material: CD45RA- memory CD4+ T cells from PBMCs. The source of these receptors is a human donor with narcolepsy. CDR3s include the opening cysteine and the closing phenylalanine or tryptophan. Each record gives: CDR3 length, clone size, V gene, J gene, D gene, CDR3 DNA, CDR3 protein. A D gene is named only where the DNA matches it firmly. Some rows mark clone size as missing; the rest say once, few, many or name a class of expanded clone.

length: 15; size: -; V: TRBV7-2; J: TRBJ1-2; D: -; DNA: TGTGCCAGCAGAAACCGGGCGGGAGGGAACTATGGCTACACCTTC; CDR3: CASRNRAGGNYGYTF
length: 14; size: -; V: TRBV5-1; J: TRBJ2-1; D: -; DNA: TGCGCCAGCAGCTTGGGTGGGTCCTCCAATGAGCAGTTCTTC; CDR3: CASSLGGSSNEQFF
length: 16; size: few; V: TRBV4-2; J: TRBJ1-6; D: TRBD1; DNA: TGTGCCAGCAGCCTCGGACAGGGGACGACACGGTCACCCCTCCACTTT; CDR3: CASSLGQGTTRSPLHF
length: 15; size: -; V: TRBV9; J: TRBJ1-4; D: TRBD1; DNA: TGTGCCAGCAGCGAGAGACAGGGAGAAGGGGAAAAACTGTTTTTT; CDR3: CASSERQGEGEKLFF
length: 13; size: -; V: TRBV11-3; J: TRBJ1-1; D: -; DNA: TGTGCCAGCAGCTTAGGACGGAACACTGAAGCTTTCTTT; CDR3: CASSLGRNTEAFF
length: 18; size: -; V: TRBV11-3; J: TRBJ2-5; D: TRBD2; DNA: TGTGCCAGCAGCTTTGGTCAGATAGCGGGGGGCCTGCGGGAGACCCAGTACTTC; CDR3: CASSFGQIAGGLRETQYF
length: 16; size: once; V: TRBV9; J: TRBJ2-1; D: -; DNA: TGTGCCAGCAGCGGGGAGGCAGGAAGGGACTCCAATGAGCAGTTCTTC; CDR3: CASSGEAGRDSNEQFF
length: 16; size: -; V: TRBV28; J: TRBJ1-2; D: -; DNA: TGTGCCAGCAGTTTACCCTCCGGTGGGTTGAGGAATGGCTACACCTTC; CDR3: CASSLPSGGLRNGYTF
length: 16; size: -; V: TRBV7-2; J: TRBJ2-3; D: -; DNA: TGTGCCAGCAGCCCCTGGACAGGAGGGGGCACAGATACGCAGTATTTT; CDR3: CASSPWTGGGTDTQYF
length: 16; size: -; V: TRBV27; J: TRBJ1-1; D: TRBD1; DNA: TGTGCCAGCAGCCGGAGGACAGGGGCCGGGAACACTGAAGCTTTCTTT; CDR3: CASSRRTGAGNTEAFF
length: 15; size: -; V: TRBV5-4; J: TRBJ1-1; D: -; DNA: TGTGCCAGCAGCTACGTTGGACAGATGAACACTGAAGCTTTCTTT; CDR3: CASSYVGQMNTEAFF
length: 15; size: once; V: TRBV7-2; J: TRBJ1-3; D: -; DNA: TGTGCCAGCAGCTTAGTTGGGGGGTCTGGAAACACCATATATTTT; CDR3: CASSLVGGSGNTIYF
length: 15; size: -; V: TRBV2; J: TRBJ1-2; D: -; DNA: TGTGCCAGCAGTCGACAGGCCATTGCCGGCTATGGCTACACCTTC; CDR3: CASSRQAIAGYGYTF
length: 13; size: -; V: TRBV2; J: TRBJ2-5; D: -; DNA: TGTGCCAGCAGTTCCCGGACTGGCGAGACCCAGTACTTC; CDR3: CASSSRTGETQYF
length: 16; size: few; V: TRBV15; J: TRBJ2-5; D: TRBD2; DNA: TGTGCCACCAGCAGAGTCTGGCGGGAGAGGCAAGAGACCCAGTACTTC; CDR3: CATSRVWRERQETQYF
length: 14; size: once; V: TRBV12-5; J: TRBJ2-2; D: TRBD1; DNA: TGTGCTAGTGCAAGGACAGGGCTGGCCGGGGAGCTGTTTTTT; CDR3: CASARTGLAGELFF
length: 15; size: -; V: TRBV14; J: TRBJ2-7; D: -; DNA: TGTGCCAGCAGCCAAGAGGTGACAGCCAGGAACGAGCAGTACTTC; CDR3: CASSQEVTARNEQYF
length: 13; size: -; V: TRBV11-3; J: TRBJ2-7; D: -; DNA: TGTGCCAGCAGCTGGGCGAGCTCCTACGAGCAGTACTTC; CDR3: CASSWASSYEQYF
length: 14; size: once; V: TRBV5-4; J: TRBJ1-2; D: TRBD1; DNA: TGTGCCAGCGGATATTCGGGACAGAACTATGGCTACACCTTC; CDR3: CASGYSGQNYGYTF
length: 13; size: -; V: TRBV7-2; J: TRBJ2-7; D: -; DNA: TGTGCCAGCAGCTTAATCGGGGCCTACGAGCAGTACTTC; CDR3: CASSLIGAYEQYF
length: 14; size: -; V: TRBV7-9; J: TRBJ1-5; D: -; DNA: TGTGCCAGCAGCTTTCAGGGTGCTAATCAGCCCCAGCATTTT; CDR3: CASSFQGANQPQHF
length: 14; size: -; V: TRBV11-1; J: TRBJ2-7; D: TRBD1; DNA: TGTGCCAGCAGCCGGGACAGGGAATCTGACGAGCAGTACTTC; CDR3: CASSRDRESDEQYF
length: 13; size: -; V: TRBV19; J: TRBJ1-2; D: -; DNA: TGTGCCAGTAATCCAACATGGGGAGGGGGCTACACCTTC; CDR3: CASNPTWGGGYTF
length: 14; size: -; V: TRBV6-1; J: TRBJ2-1; D: -; DNA: TGTGCCAGCTCTCCCGGGACGCCGAACAATGAGCAGTTCTTC; CDR3: CASSPGTPNNEQFF
length: 13; size: once; V: TRBV21-1; J: TRBJ2-5; D: -; DNA: TGTGCCAGCCACGCCGACGGGCAAGAGACCCAGTACTTC; CDR3: CASHADGQETQYF
length: 14; size: few; V: TRBV5-4; J: TRBJ1-1; D: -; DNA: TGTCCCAGCAGCTCGGGGGGGGGCGGAACTGAAGCTTTCTTT; CDR3: CPSSSGGGGTEAFF
length: 17; size: -; V: TRBV9; J: TRBJ2-1; D: TRBD2; DNA: TGTGCCAGCAGCGGTACAGGGGTAGGTAGCGGGAGTTATGAGCAGTTCTTC; CDR3: CASSGTGVGSGSYEQFF
length: 14; size: -; V: TRBV28; J: TRBJ2-7; D: -; DNA: TGTGCCAGCAGTTTTTGGATGCAGCCTAAGAGCATGGACTTC; CDR3: CASSFWMQPKSMDF
length: 13; size: -; V: TRBV28; J: TRBJ1-5; D: -; DNA: TGTGCCAGCATTGTAGGGCTGAATCAGCCCCAGCATTTT; CDR3: CASIVGLNQPQHF
length: 12; size: -; V: TRBV29-1; J: TRBJ1-1; D: -; DNA: TGCAGCGTTGAAGGGCTAAACACTGAAGCTTTCTTT; CDR3: CSVEGLNTEAFF
length: 13; size: -; V: TRBV6-5; J: TRBJ2-7; D: -; DNA: TGTGCCAGCAGTTTTAAGGAGGGGTACGAGCAGTACTTC; CDR3: CASSFKEGYEQYF
length: 15; size: -; V: TRBV5-6; J: TRBJ1-2; D: -; DNA: TGTGCCAGCAGCTTGGAGTCGTTTACAAACCCGGCCTACACCTTC; CDR3: CASSLESFTNPAYTF
length: 15; size: -; V: TRBV9; J: TRBJ1-1; D: TRBD1; DNA: TGTGCCAGCAGCGGACGACAGGGGGCATGGACTGAAGCTTTCTTT; CDR3: CASSGRQGAWTEAFF
length: 14; size: -; V: TRBV28; J: TRBJ2-5; D: -; DNA: TGTGCCAGCAGCGGGGGACAGAAAAGGGAGACCCAGTACTTC; CDR3: CASSGGQKRETQYF
length: 17; size: -; V: TRBV19; J: TRBJ2-5; D: TRBD1; DNA: TGTGCCAGTAGTACACCCTGGACAGGGGGCGAACAAGAGACCCAGTACTTC; CDR3: CASSTPWTGGEQETQYF
length: 15; size: few; V: TRBV4-3; J: TRBJ1-2; D: TRBD1; DNA: TGCGCCAGCAGCCAAGAAGGTAGAGGGGGCTTTGGCTACACCTTC; CDR3: CASSQEGRGGFGYTF
length: 14; size: once; V: TRBV15; J: TRBJ2-5; D: TRBD1; DNA: TGTGCCACCAGCAGAGGGGGACAGCAAGAGACCCAGTACTTC; CDR3: CATSRGGQQETQYF
length: 15; size: -; V: TRBV5-1; J: TRBJ2-6; D: -; DNA: TGCGCCAGCAGCTTGGGGCAGGCTGGGGCCAACGTCCTGACTTTC; CDR3: CASSLGQAGANVLTF
length: 15; size: -; V: TRBV5-4; J: TRBJ2-1; D: TRBD2; DNA: TGTGCCAGCAGCTTGGACCTAGCGGAAAACAATGAGCAGTTCTTC; CDR3: CASSLDLAENNEQFF
length: 15; size: -; V: TRBV13; J: TRBJ2-6; D: TRBD1; DNA: TGTGCCAGCAGCGGGGGACAGGGCCGGGCCAACGTCCTGACTTTC; CDR3: CASSGGQGRANVLTF
length: 17; size: -; V: TRBV4-1; J: TRBJ2-1; D: TRBD1; DNA: TGCGCCAGCAGCTCGGGGGACTGGGACAGGGGGATCAATGAGCAGTTCTTC; CDR3: CASSSGDWDRGINEQFF
length: 13; size: -; V: TRBV7-9; J: TRBJ1-1; D: -; DNA: TGTGCCAGCAGCTTAGAGGGGGGTTCCCATCCTTTCTTT; CDR3: CASSLEGGSHPFF
length: 16; size: -; V: TRBV4-1; J: TRBJ2-2; D: TRBD2; DNA: TGCGCCAGCAGCCAGGCCGGGACTACGAACACCGGGGAGCTGTTTTTT; CDR3: CASSQAGTTNTGELFF
length: 15; size: -; V: TRBV19; J: TRBJ2-5; D: -; DNA: TGTGCCAGTAGGGCGGGGCGGGGACGCAAAGAGACCCAGTACTTC; CDR3: CASRAGRGRKETQYF
length: 10; size: -; V: TRBV28; J: TRBJ1-1; D: -; DNA: TGTGCCAGCAAAGATGGTGAAGCTTTCTTT; CDR3: CASKDGEAFF
length: 14; size: -; V: TRBV7-6; J: TRBJ1-3; D: -; DNA: TGTGCCAGCAGCCTGGACGCGGCTGGAAACACCATATATTTT; CDR3: CASSLDAAGNTIYF
length: 14; size: -; V: TRBV9; J: TRBJ1-2; D: -; DNA: TGTGCCAGCAGTCAGACAGGTGGCTTCTATGGCTACACCTTC; CDR3: CASSQTGGFYGYTF
length: 14; size: once; V: TRBV11-3; J: TRBJ2-5; D: -; DNA: TGTGCCAGCAGCCGGAACACCTTCGAAGAGACCCAGTACTTC; CDR3: CASSRNTFEETQYF
length: 14; size: once; V: TRBV30; J: TRBJ1-2; D: TRBD1; DNA: TGTGCCTGGTTCCCAACCAGGGGGAACTATGGCTACACCTTC; CDR3: CAWFPTRGNYGYTF
length: 13; size: few; V: TRBV2; J: TRBJ2-7; D: -; DNA: TGTGCCAGCAAGAAGGTCAGCTCCTACGAGCAGTACTTC; CDR3: CASKKVSSYEQYF
length: 15; size: -; V: TRBV4-1; J: TRBJ2-3; D: -; DNA: TGCGCCAGCAGCCAACGACCAATGTTCACAGATACGCAGTATTTT; CDR3: CASSQRPMFTDTQYF
length: 17; size: once; V: TRBV11-2; J: TRBJ1-4; D: -; DNA: TGTGCCAGCAGCCCACCCCCTCCGGGACGGAAGAATGAAAAACTGTTTTTT; CDR3: CASSPPPPGRKNEKLFF
length: 17; size: -; V: TRBV2; J: TRBJ2-7; D: TRBD2; DNA: TGTGCCAGTGAACAATTTGGACTAGCGGGAACTATGGGGGAGCAGTACTTC; CDR3: CASEQFGLAGTMGEQYF
length: 12; size: -; V: TRBV11-3; J: TRBJ1-1; D: TRBD1; DNA: TGTGCCAGCAGCCTCAGGGGGAGGCGGGCTTTCTTT; CDR3: CASSLRGRRAFF
length: 16; size: -; V: TRBV11-2; J: TRBJ2-2; D: TRBD1; DNA: TGTGCCAGCAGCCCACAGACAGGGGGTAGCGGCGGGGAGCTGTTTTTT; CDR3: CASSPQTGGSGGELFF